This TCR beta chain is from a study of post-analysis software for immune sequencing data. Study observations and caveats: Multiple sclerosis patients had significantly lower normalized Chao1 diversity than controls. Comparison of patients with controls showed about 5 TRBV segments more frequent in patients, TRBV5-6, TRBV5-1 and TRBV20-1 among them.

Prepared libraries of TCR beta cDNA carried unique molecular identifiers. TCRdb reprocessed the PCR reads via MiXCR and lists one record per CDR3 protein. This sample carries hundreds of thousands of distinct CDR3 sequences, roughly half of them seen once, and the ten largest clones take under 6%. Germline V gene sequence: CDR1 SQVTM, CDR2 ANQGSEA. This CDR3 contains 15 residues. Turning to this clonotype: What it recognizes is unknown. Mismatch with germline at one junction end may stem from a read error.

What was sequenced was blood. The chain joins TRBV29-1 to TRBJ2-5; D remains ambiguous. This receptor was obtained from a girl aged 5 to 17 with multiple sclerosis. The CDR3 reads CSVATIVSRSEAQYF. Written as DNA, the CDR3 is TGCAGCGTTGCCACGATAGTGAGCAGGTCAGAGGCCCAGTACTTC.